These 17 T cell receptor beta chains were sequenced from one sample in a study of T cells in Graves' hyperthyroidism and ophthalmopathy. RNA transcripts yielded amplified TCR beta CDR3 regions. First-round RT-PCR of the TCR CDR3 relied on the HTBI primer set. TCRdb passed the multiplex PCR reads through MiXCR, listing each CDR3 protein once. The table has over 500,000 distinct CDR3 sequences, about 15% seen once. Sequenced input: blood. Every receptor here comes from a woman in her forties with Graves' hyperthyroidism.

In its sample, this clonotype was seen many times. The rearrangement joins TRBV2 to TRBJ1-4; TRBD1 matches 7 bases. J gave up 8 bases and V 2 bases, and 8 bases lay outside the gene matches. CDR1 is SNHLY, CDR2 FYNNEI, per germline. CDR3 length equals 15 residues. The CDR3 loop reads CASSEMTGLGEKLFF. CDR3 DNA sequence: TGTGCCAGCAGTGAAATGACAGGGCTGGGAGAAAAACTGTTTTTT.

There are many counts of this clonotype. This chain uses TRBV28 with TRBJ1-2; D gene uncertain. Trimming stripped 4 bases from V and 5 bases from J, with 14 bases between. Germline V gives CDR1 MDHEN, CDR2 SYDVKM. The length of the CDR3 is 14 residues. CDR3 protein: CASSSQGREYGYTF. In DNA, the CDR3 is TGTGCCAGCAGTTCTCAAGGACGGGAATATGGCTACACCTTC.

This clonotype was recorded at least ten times. V gene TRBV2 combines with J gene TRBJ1-1, with no clear D. The germline V gene has CDR1 SNHLY and CDR2 FYNNEI. V was pared by 4 bases and J by 0 bases, with 9 bases between. The CDR3 loop spans 14 amino acids. Here the CDR3 reads CASSVRAMNTEAFF. The CDR3 coding sequence is TGTGCCAGCAGTGTGAGGGCGATGAACACTGAAGCTTTCTTT.

This clonotype was seen repeatedly, ten times or more. The genes are TRBV30 and TRBJ2-7; D remains unclear. In germline, CDR1 is GTSNPN, CDR2 SVGIG (reference sequence). This CDR3 has 12 residues. Trimming cost V 0 bases and J 2 bases, with 5 bases left between them. CDR3 coding DNA: TGTGCCTGGAGTGTACAGACCTACGAGCAGTACTTC. This gives the protein CAWSVQTYEQYF. Looking up the rest from reference TRBV30 and TRBJ2-7 gives the full variable domain: SQTIHQWPATLVQPVGSPLSLECTVEGTSNPNLYWYRQAAGRGLQLLFYSVGIGQISSEVPQNLSASRPQDRQFILSSKKLLLSDSGFYLCAWSVQTYEQYFGPGTRLTVT.

There are many counts of this clonotype. J is TRBJ1-1 and V is TRBV15; 7 bases are shared with TRBD1. This CDR3 spans 17 amino acids. Losses at the gene ends were 1 base for V and 5 bases for J; bases not matched to a gene: 13. Germline CDR1 reads LNHNV; CDR2 reads YYDKDF (reference sequence). CDR3 DNA: TGTGCCACCAGCAGAGGACAGGGAGGGGGCCTGGGGACTGAAGCTTTCTTT. Residues: CATSRGQGGGLGTEAFF.

The chain has TRBV29-1 and TRBJ1-1; tentatively, D is TRBD1 (6 bases). V was clipped by 4 bases and J by 0 bases, with 18 bases between them. The germline V gene has CDR1 SQVTM and CDR2 ANQGSEA. The CDR3 runs 16 residues. The CDR3 is CSVGGAEGRMNTEAFF. The CDR3 DNA follows: TGCAGCGTTGGGGGGGCGGAGGGGAGGATGAACACTGAAGCTTTCTTT.

The chain couples TRBV6-1 to TRBJ1-1; D is unresolved. The CDR3 consists of 13 residues. Trimming left V 5 bases short and J 7 bases short, with 14 bases between. Germline lookup yields CDR1 MNHNS and CDR2 SASEGT. The CDR3 reads CASSIAEDGEAFF. CDR3 DNA sequence: TGTGCCAGCAGTATAGCGGAGGACGGTGAAGCTTTCTTT.

V is TRBV30 and J is TRBJ1-6; the match to TRBD1 covers 7 bases. CDR1 GTSNPN and CDR2 SVGIG come from the germline V gene (reference sequence). CDR3 size: 14 residues. V dropped 3 bases and J dropped 5; count of bases not matched to a gene: 4. The CDR3 sequence is CAWRETGHNSPLHF. DNA of the CDR3: TGTGCCTGGAGGGAGACAGGGCATAATTCACCCCTCCACTTT.

This clonotype was counted many times. V and J are TRBV3-1 and TRBJ2-5, with D tentatively TRBD1 (7 bases). The V gene's germline CDR1 is LGHDT and CDR2 YNNKEL (reference sequence). CDR3 length equals 15 residues. V was pared by 7 bases and J by 4 bases, with 19 bases between. The CDR3: CASTPQGVGGETQYF. CDR3 nucleotides: TGTGCCAGCACCCCTCAGGGGGTGGGAGGAGAGACCCAGTACTTC.

A few counts support this clonotype. V usage is TRBV2 and J usage is TRBJ1-6, with 7 bases fitting TRBD1. Germline V gene data show CDR1 as SNHLY and CDR2 as FYNNEI. The CDR3 is made up of 15 amino acids. V trimming: 3 bases; J trimming: 2 bases; junction bases outside the gene matches: 1. Here the CDR3 reads CASSDQGAYNSPLHF. DNA of the CDR3: TGTGCCAGCAGTGACCAGGGGGCCTATAATTCACCCCTCCACTTT.

The chain links TRBV30 to TRBJ2-1; 11 bases map to TRBD2. V was clipped by 1 base and J by 5 bases; unmatched bases: 7. The germline V gene has CDR1 GTSNPN and CDR2 SVGIG (reference sequence). The CDR3 sequence is 16 residues long. DNA for the CDR3: TGTGCCTGGAGTGGGCTAGCGGGAGGTGGGGACAATGAGCAGTTCTTC. It specifies CAWSGLAGGGDNEQFF.

This clonotype came up many times. The chain carries TRBV28 and TRBJ2-1, with D possibly called TRBD1 or TRBD2 (7 bases each). CDR1 MDHEN and CDR2 SYDVKM come from the germline V gene. V shed 2 bases and J shed 7 bases, with 15 bases lying between them. This CDR3 has 15 amino acids. Here the CDR3 DNA reads TGTGCCAGCAGTTTAAGGGCAGGGGGGGCGAATGAGCAGTTCTTC. Its translation: CASSLRAGGANEQFF. The whole variable domain, filled in from reference TRBV28 and TRBJ2-1, reads DVKVTQSSRYLVKRTGEKVFLECVQDMDHENMFWYRQDPGLGLRLIYFSYDVKMKEKGDIPEGYSVSREKKERFSLILESASTNQTSMYLCASSLRAGGANEQFFGPGTRLTVL.

At least ten counts were recorded for this clonotype. The chain combines TRBV7-8 with TRBJ2-1, with 7 nucleotides matching TRBD1. The V gene end was trimmed by 5 bases and the J gene end by 1 base; junction bases not matched to a gene: 8. Germline-derived CDR1 and CDR2 are SGHVS and FQNEAQ. The CDR3 extends over 16 amino acids. The DNA for the CDR3 is TGTGCCAGCAGCCCCCAGGGGGAAAGATCCTACAATGAGCAGTTCTTC. This codes for CASSPQGERSYNEQFF.

This clonotype was detected ten times or more. J is TRBJ2-7 and V is TRBV28; unclear D gene. The CDR3 is made up of 12 amino acids. Trimming cost V 6 bases and J 3 bases, with 9 bases left between them. CDR1 and CDR2 (germline): MDHEN, SYDVKM. CDR3 residues: CASSLQSYEQYF. CDR3 nucleotides: TGTGCCAGCAGCCTACAGAGCTACGAGCAGTACTTC.

This clonotype came up many times. The rearrangement uses TRBV2 and TRBJ2-2, with D hard to call. The CDR3 runs to 14 residues. The V end was cut by 5 bases, the J end by 6 bases, with 13 bases between. CDR1 is SNHLY, CDR2 FYNNEI, per germline. The DNA of the CDR3 is TGTGCCAGCAGTCTTAATCGCGAGGCCGGGGAGCTGTTTTTT. As protein: CASSLNREAGELFF.

This chain joins TRBV12-3 or TRBV12-4 and TRBJ2-3; a possible D gene is TRBD1 (6 bases). CDR3 length: 15 amino acids. V dropped 5 bases and J dropped 3 bases, with 15 bases sitting between them. The CDR3 DNA is TGTGCCAGCAGTCTCCAGGGGATGCGAACAGATACGCAGTATTTT. Protein sequence: CASSLQGMRTDTQYF.

The sample holds many counts of this clonotype. This chain connects TRBV20-1 to TRBJ2-3; 8 nucleotides align to TRBD2. J was trimmed by 5 bases and V by 1 base; bases with no gene match: 8. CDR3 length: 15 amino acids. Germline V gene lookup returns CDR1 DFQATT and CDR2 SNEGSKA (reference sequence). The CDR3 is CSARGGFAGGDTQYF. The CDR3 DNA reads as TGCAGTGCTAGAGGTGGTTTCGCGGGAGGAGATACGCAGTATTTT.